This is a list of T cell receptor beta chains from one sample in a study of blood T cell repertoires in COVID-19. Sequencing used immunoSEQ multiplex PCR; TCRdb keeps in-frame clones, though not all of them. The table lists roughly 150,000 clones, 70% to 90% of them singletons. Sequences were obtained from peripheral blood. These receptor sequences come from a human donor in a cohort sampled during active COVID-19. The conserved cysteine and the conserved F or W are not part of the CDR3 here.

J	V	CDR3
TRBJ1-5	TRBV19	ASSRVAGGAYSNQPQH
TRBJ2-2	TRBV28	ASSDSNTGELF
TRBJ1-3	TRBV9	ASSLGGGEGNTIY
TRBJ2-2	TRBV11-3	ASSSSTGPTGELF
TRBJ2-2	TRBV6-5	ASRLDRGQVGELF
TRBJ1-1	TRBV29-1	SASDRGRMNTEAF
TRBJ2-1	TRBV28	ASKGQRGFNEQF
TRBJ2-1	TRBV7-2	ASSLGGGNNEQF
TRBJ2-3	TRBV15	ATSSQGQPTNTQY
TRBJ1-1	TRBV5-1	ASSSPGAGGRTEAF
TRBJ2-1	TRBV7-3	ASSLFRAGAGNEQF
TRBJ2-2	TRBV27	ASSLGAGAGELF
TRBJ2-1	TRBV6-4	ASSQGTASEQF
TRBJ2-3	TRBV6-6	ASSGGRGGLTDTQY
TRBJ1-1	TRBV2	AGEWTPNTEAF